The 24 T cell receptor beta chains presented below share a single source sample, sequenced in a study of a mutant IDH1 vaccine in newly diagnosed glioma. Time point: week 35, safety follow-up. Vaccination comprised doses that each held 300 ug of mutant IDH1 20-mer peptide, plus topical imiquimod. The data were produced by immunoSEQ multiplex PCR, yet TCRdb's version contains in-frame clones alone and is incomplete. The profile shows about 46,000 clones, 85% to 95% of them singletons. Their target antigens are unknown. The sample consisted of PBMCs, taken from a glioma patient whose treatment included an IDH1 peptide vaccine. The receptors originated from a man aged 50-59 years with glioma.

V is TRBV5-5 and J is TRBJ1-1, with D tentatively TRBD1 (5 bases). Trimming took 2 bases from V and 6 from J, leaving 11 bases between them. Germline V gives CDR1 SGHKS, CDR2 YYEKEE (reference sequence). The CDR3 consists of 13 residues. The CDR3, as DNA: TGTGCCAGCAGCTTATCCAGGGCCCCTGAAGCTTTCTTT. Residues: CASSLSRAPEAFF.

V gene TRBV10-3 combines with J gene TRBJ2-7, with TRBD1 matching 11 bases. There are 15 residues in the CDR3. With 6 bases clipped from V and 0 bases from J, the junction kept 4 bases outside the gene matches. Germline lookup yields CDR1 ENHRY and CDR2 SYGVKD. CDR3 region: CAIRGGTGGSYEQYF. CDR3 coding DNA: TGTGCCATCAGGGGGGGGACAGGGGGCTCCTACGAGCAGTACTTC.

This sequence joins TRBV9 and TRBJ1-1; D is possibly TRBD1 (5 bases). Germline V CDR1 and CDR2: SGDLS, YYNGEE. CDR3 length: 13 residues. Trimming shortened V by 0 bases and J by 4 bases, and 7 bases separated the two germline ends. DNA of the CDR3: TGTGCCAGCAGCGTAGGGGGGATCACTGAAGCTTTCTTT. Protein sequence: CASSVGGITEAFF.

This chain uses TRBV5-1 with TRBJ2-2, with 8 bases identical to TRBD2. The CDR3 sequence is 15 residues long. V lost 4 bases, J lost 3 bases, and 5 bases stayed unmatched. From germline, CDR1 is SGHRS and CDR2 YFSETQ. This CDR3 reads CASSTGGKHTGELFF. DNA of the CDR3: TGCGCCAGCAGCACGGGGGGGAAACACACCGGGGAGCTGTTTTTT.

CDR3 sequence reads: CSVETGTGFYEQYF. The CDR3 DNA sequence: TGCAGCGTTGAGACCGGGACAGGTTTTTACGAGCAGTACTTC. The rearrangement links TRBV29-1 to TRBJ2-7; 8 nucleotides line up with TRBD1. CDR1 and CDR2 (germline): SQVTM, ANQGSEA. The CDR3 extends over 14 amino acids. The junction had 8 bases not matched to a gene; V was cut back by 3 bases and J by 4 bases.

The gene calls are TRBV4-2 and TRBJ2-1, with D possibly matching TRBD2 (5 bases). V lost 4 bases to trimming and J lost 6 bases, with 10 bases between them. Germline V gene lookup returns CDR1 LGHNA and CDR2 YNFKEQ. This CDR3 is built from 13 residues. The CDR3 sequence is CASSPLLGNEQFF. The DNA for the CDR3 is TGTGCCAGCAGCCCGCTACTAGGCAATGAGCAGTTCTTC.

This clone was seen only once. This sequence joins TRBV7-9 and TRBJ2-1; D possibly uses TRBD1 or TRBD2 (5 bases each). Germline V gene sequence: CDR1 SEHNR, CDR2 FQNEAQ (reference sequence). V lost 5 bases and J lost 8, with 19 bases in between. This CDR3 contains 15 residues. The CDR3 bases are TGTGCCAGCAGCCCCCGGGGCCGCACGGGCCATGAGCAGTTCTTC. As protein: CASSPRGRTGHEQFF.

This chain links TRBV7-8 with TRBJ2-7; D is perhaps TRBD2 (6 bases). V dropped 5 bases and J dropped 0 bases, with 14 bases sitting between them. This CDR3 contains 15 residues. Germline CDR1 and CDR2: SGHVS and FQNEAQ. The CDR3 DNA sequence: TGTGCCAGCAGCAGAAGCGGGCAAGCCTCCTACGAGCAGTACTTC. Translation gives CASSRSGQASYEQYF.

The chain employs TRBV7-6 and TRBJ2-7, with D possibly TRBD1 on 5 matching bases. The CDR3 runs 16 residues. Germline loops: CDR1 SGHVS, CDR2 FNYEAQ. Trimming took off 1 base at V and 0 bases at J, with 13 bases between the two ends. CDR3: CASSLGPDKTSYEQYF. For the CDR3, the DNA is TGTGCCAGCAGCTTAGGGCCGGACAAGACCTCCTACGAGCAGTACTTC.

There are a few counts of this clone. The genes are TRBV6-5 and TRBJ2-7; D is perhaps TRBD1 (6 bases). This CDR3 comprises 12 residues. Germline V lookup: CDR1 MNHEY, CDR2 SVGAGI. V was trimmed by 5 bases and J by 7 bases, leaving 12 bases between them. The CDR3 nucleotides read TGTGCCAGCAGTACAGGGTTGGGTGAGCAGTACTTC. Translating gives CASSTGLGEQYF.

The chain has TRBV9 and TRBJ2-4; D might be TRBD1 or TRBD2, each matching 7 bases. CDR3 length equals 13 residues. Trimming took off 3 bases at V and 13 bases at J, with 17 bases between the two ends. CDR1 is SGDLS, CDR2 YYNGEE, per germline. CDR3 nucleotide sequence: TGTGCCAGCAGCGCCGGGGAGGGAGGGGGCCAGTACTTC. Translated: CASSAGEGGGQYF.

The rearrangement links TRBV30 to TRBJ1-1, with TRBD1 matching 7 bases. V lost 5 bases and J lost 4; bases outside the gene matches: 10. Germline V lookup: CDR1 GTSNPN, CDR2 SVGIG (reference sequence). The CDR3 spans 14 residues. The CDR3 DNA reads TGTGCCTGGGAAGGCACAGGGGAGGGCACTGAAGCTTTCTTT. This codes for CAWEGTGEGTEAFF.

The chain joins TRBV7-9 to TRBJ1-2; D is undetermined. Germline V gives CDR1 SEHNR, CDR2 FQNEAQ (reference sequence). The CDR3 totals 16 residues. The V gene lost 1 base and the J gene lost 4 bases, with 16 bases spanning the gap. The CDR3 nucleotides read TGTGCCAGCAGCTTAGAGGAGACTGAACGGATCTATGGCTACACCTTC. Translation: CASSLEETERIYGYTF.

The chain is built from TRBV5-1 and TRBJ2-2; TRBD2 matches 9 bases. CDR1 and CDR2 (germline): SGHRS, YFSETQ. The CDR3 contains 15 residues. With V trimmed by 3 bases and J by 2 bases, 2 bases remained unmatched. CDR3 protein: CASSSTSGNTGELFF. For the CDR3, the DNA is TGCGCCAGCAGCTCGACTAGCGGCAACACCGGGGAGCTGTTTTTT.

The rearrangement joins TRBV4-2 to TRBJ2-1; 7 bases line up with TRBD1. CDR1 is LGHNA, CDR2 YNFKEQ, per germline. The V and J ends lost 5 bases and 8 bases, in that order; junction bases with no gene match: 3. This CDR3 has 12 residues. For the CDR3, the DNA is TGTGCCAGCAGCGACAGGGTGTATGAGCAGTTCTTC. Translated: CASSDRVYEQFF.

The V and J genes are TRBV7-2 and TRBJ2-6; D possibly corresponds to TRBD2 (6 bases). V lost 2 bases, J lost 0 bases, and 11 bases lay in between. The CDR3 runs to 17 residues. Germline lookup yields CDR1 SGHTA and CDR2 FQGNSA. The CDR3 coding sequence is TGTGCCAGCAGCTTAATCGGGGGATACTCTGGGGCCAACGTCCTGACTTTC. Amino acids: CASSLIGGYSGANVLTF.

V and J are TRBV2 and TRBJ2-1; D is uncertain. The germline V and J ends were trimmed by 5 bases and 0 bases, with 8 bases remaining between them. The CDR3 sequence is 14 residues long. Per germline, CDR1 SNHLY and CDR2 FYNNEI. The CDR3 coding sequence is TGTGCCAGCAGTCCCCGGATCTCCTACAATGAGCAGTTCTTC. Amino acids: CASSPRISYNEQFF.

The chain links TRBV15 to TRBJ1-4; D call uncertain. The CDR3 has 14 residues. The V end was cut by 1 base, the J end by 3 bases, with 6 bases between. In germline, CDR1 is LNHNV, CDR2 YYDKDF (reference sequence). CDR3 in amino acids: CATSRVGSNEKLFF. In DNA, the CDR3 is TGTGCCACCAGCAGAGTTGGGTCTAATGAAAAACTGTTTTTT.

V usage is TRBV30 and J usage is TRBJ2-5; D not resolved. V was cut by 2 bases and J by 2 bases, with 12 bases left in between. This CDR3 is built from 14 residues. In germline, CDR1 is GTSNPN, CDR2 SVGIG (reference sequence). The DNA for the CDR3 is TGTGCCTGGAGTACTCAGGTTATTCAAGAGACCCAGTACTTC. Its translation: CAWSTQVIQETQYF. Supplemented by reference TRBV30 and TRBJ2-5, the full variable domain reads SQTIHQWPATLVQPVGSPLSLECTVEGTSNPNLYWYRQAAGRGLQLLFYSVGIGQISSEVPQNLSASRPQDRQFILSSKKLLLSDSGFYLCAWSTQVIQETQYFGPGTRLLVL.

The chain is built from TRBV28 and TRBJ1-3; D is unclear. CDR1 and CDR2 from the germline V gene are MDHEN and SYDVKM. V lost 2 bases and J lost 0, with 8 bases in between. This CDR3 has 15 amino acids. For the CDR3, the DNA is TGTGCCAGCAGTTTACCGCAGGTCTCTGGAAACACCATATATTTT. It yields the protein CASSLPQVSGNTIYF.

The chain carries TRBV30 and TRBJ1-3; TRBD1 aligns across 7 bases. The germline V gene has CDR1 GTSNPN and CDR2 SVGIG (reference sequence). The CDR3 is 15 amino acids. With 1 base clipped from V and 4 bases from J, the junction kept 7 bases outside the gene matches. The CDR3 region has the DNA TGTGCCTGGAGTGCCAGGGGGAAGTCAGGAAACACCATATATTTT. This translates into CAWSARGKSGNTIYF.

The chain links TRBV15 to TRBJ2-3; 8 bases line up with TRBD2. Germline values: CDR1 LNHNV, CDR2 YYDKDF (reference sequence). This CDR3 comprises 15 residues. The J segment lost 4 bases and the V segment lost 1 base, leaving 4 bases of the junction unmatched. The CDR3 reads CATSRAGGAPDTQYF. CDR3 nucleotides: TGTGCCACCAGCAGAGCGGGGGGGGCCCCAGATACGCAGTATTTT.

This clone was observed a single time. This chain connects TRBV7-9 to TRBJ1-1; tentatively, D is TRBD1 (5 bases). Germline-derived CDR1 and CDR2 are SEHNR and FQNEAQ (reference sequence). CDR3 length: 16 amino acids. The V end lost 5 bases, the J end lost 2 bases, and 18 bases lay between the germline ends. Written as DNA, the CDR3 is TGTGCCAGCAGCCGAGACAGCTATTACTCTAACACTGAAGCTTTCTTT. This translates into CASSRDSYYSNTEAFF.

J is TRBJ2-7 and V is TRBV27; D possibly matches TRBD1 or TRBD2 (5 bases each). Germline CDR1 reads MNHEY; CDR2 reads SMNVEV (reference sequence). The V end lost 3 bases, the J end lost 9 bases, and 18 bases lay between the germline ends. The CDR3 covers 14 residues. DNA of the CDR3: TGTGCCAGCAGTTTGGGACCCAGGGTCCCAAGGCAGTACTTC. Its protein product is CASSLGPRVPRQYF.